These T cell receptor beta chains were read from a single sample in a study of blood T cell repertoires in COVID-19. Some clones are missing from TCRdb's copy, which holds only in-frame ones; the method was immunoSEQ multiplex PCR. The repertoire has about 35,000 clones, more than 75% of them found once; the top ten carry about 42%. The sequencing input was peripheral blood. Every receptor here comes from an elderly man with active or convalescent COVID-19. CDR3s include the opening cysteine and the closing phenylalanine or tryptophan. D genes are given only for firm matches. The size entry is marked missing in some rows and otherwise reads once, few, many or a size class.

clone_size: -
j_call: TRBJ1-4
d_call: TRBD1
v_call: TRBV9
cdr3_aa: CASSVGLTGVEEKLFF
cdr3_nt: TGTGCCAGCAGCGTGGGCCTTACAGGGGTAGAGGAAAAACTGTTTTTT

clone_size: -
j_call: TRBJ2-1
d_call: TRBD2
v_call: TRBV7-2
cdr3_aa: CASSSRTSAMGGEQFF
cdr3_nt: TGTGCCAGCAGCTCCCGGACTAGCGCAATGGGGGGTGAGCAGTTCTTC

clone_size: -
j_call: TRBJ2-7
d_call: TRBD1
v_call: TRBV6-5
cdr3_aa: CASSYAKGAHEQYF
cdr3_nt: TGTGCCAGCAGTTACGCCAAGGGGGCCCACGAGCAGTACTTC

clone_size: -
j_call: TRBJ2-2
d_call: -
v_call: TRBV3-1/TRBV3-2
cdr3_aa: CASSRLTGELFF
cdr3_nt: TGTGCCAGCAGCCGTTTAACCGGGGAGCTGTTTTTT

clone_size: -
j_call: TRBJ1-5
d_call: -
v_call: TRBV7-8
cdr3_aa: CASSPMPAGNQPQHF
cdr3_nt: TGTGCCAGCAGCCCCATGCCCGCAGGGAATCAGCCCCAGCATTTT

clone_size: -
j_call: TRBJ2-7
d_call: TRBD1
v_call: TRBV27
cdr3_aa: CAGNRDSGIEQYF
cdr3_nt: TGTGCCGGCAACCGGGACAGCGGCATCGAGCAGTACTTC

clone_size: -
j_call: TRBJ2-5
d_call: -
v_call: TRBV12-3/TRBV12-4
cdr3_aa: CASSLGAGETQYF
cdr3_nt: TGTGCCAGCAGTTTGGGGGCGGGAGAGACCCAGTACTTC

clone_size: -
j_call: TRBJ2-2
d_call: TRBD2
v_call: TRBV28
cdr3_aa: CASSLWTSGTGELFF
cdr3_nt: TGTGCCAGCAGTCTTTGGACTAGCGGCACCGGGGAGCTGTTTTTT

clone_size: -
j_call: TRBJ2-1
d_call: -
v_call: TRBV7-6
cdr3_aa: CASSRYNEQFF
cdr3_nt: TGTGCCAGCAGCCGCTACAATGAGCAGTTCTTC

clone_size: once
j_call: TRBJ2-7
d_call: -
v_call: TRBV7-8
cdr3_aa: CASSFEDGLGEQYF
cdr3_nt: TGTGCCAGCAGCTTCGAGGACGGACTGGGCGAGCAGTACTTC

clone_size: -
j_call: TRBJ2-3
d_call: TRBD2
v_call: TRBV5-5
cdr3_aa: CASSFRLLTSGIRVTQYF
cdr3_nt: TGTGCCAGCAGCTTTAGACTGTTGACTAGCGGGATTCGAGTTACGCAGTATTTT

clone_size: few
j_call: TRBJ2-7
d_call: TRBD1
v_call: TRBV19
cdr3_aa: CASSYSGTASYEQYF
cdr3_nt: TGTGCCAGTAGTTATTCGGGGACAGCAAGCTACGAGCAGTACTTC

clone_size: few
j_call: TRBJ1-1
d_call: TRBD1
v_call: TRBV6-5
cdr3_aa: CASRRDRGDYTEAFF
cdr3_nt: TGTGCCAGCAGACGAGACAGGGGTGATTACACTGAAGCTTTCTTT

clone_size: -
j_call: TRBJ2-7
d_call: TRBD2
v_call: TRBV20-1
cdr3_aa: CSARLAREQYF
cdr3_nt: TGCAGTGCCCGACTAGCGCGCGAGCAGTACTTC

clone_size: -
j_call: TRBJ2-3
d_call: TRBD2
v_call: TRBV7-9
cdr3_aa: CASSLGLAGEDTQYF
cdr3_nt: TGTGCCAGCAGCTTAGGACTAGCGGGAGAAGATACGCAGTATTTT

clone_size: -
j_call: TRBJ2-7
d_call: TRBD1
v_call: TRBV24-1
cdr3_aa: CATSDLGRQGQYF
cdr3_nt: TGTGCCACCAGTGATTTGGGCAGACAGGGGCAGTACTTC

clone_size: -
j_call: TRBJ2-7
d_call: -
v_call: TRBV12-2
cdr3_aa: CASLDPPRLAGGLPVGEQYF
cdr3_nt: TGTGCAAGTCTCGACCCGCCCCGATTAGCGGGAGGGCTGCCGGTTGGCGAGCAGTACTTC

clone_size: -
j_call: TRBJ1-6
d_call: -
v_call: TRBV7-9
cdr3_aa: CASSLVGSGSPLHF
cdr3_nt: TGTGCCAGCAGCTTAGTAGGGAGTGGTTCACCCCTCCACTTT

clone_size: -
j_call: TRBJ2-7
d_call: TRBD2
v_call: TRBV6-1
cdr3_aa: CASSVGTSGSSVNEQYF
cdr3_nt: TGTGCCAGCAGTGTCGGGACTAGCGGGAGCTCGGTAAACGAGCAGTACTTC

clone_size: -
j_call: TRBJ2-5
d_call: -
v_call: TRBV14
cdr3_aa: CASSQEGRGETQYF
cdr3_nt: TGTGCCAGCAGCCAAGAAGGAAGGGGTGAGACCCAGTACTTC

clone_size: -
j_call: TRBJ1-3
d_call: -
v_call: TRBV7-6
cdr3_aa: CASSLGGAAGNTIYF
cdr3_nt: TGTGCCAGCAGCTTAGGCGGGGCCGCTGGAAACACCATATATTTT

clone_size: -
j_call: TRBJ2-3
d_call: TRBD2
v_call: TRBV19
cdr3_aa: CASSIVTSGSDTQYF
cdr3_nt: TGTGCCAGTAGTATAGTCACTAGCGGGAGTGATACGCAGTATTTT

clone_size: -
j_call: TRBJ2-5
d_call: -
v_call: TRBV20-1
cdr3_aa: CSASIGQGETQYF
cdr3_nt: TGCAGTGCTAGTATAGGGCAGGGAGAGACCCAGTACTTC

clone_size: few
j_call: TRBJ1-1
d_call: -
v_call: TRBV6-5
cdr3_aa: CASSRGNTEAFF
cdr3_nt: TGTGCCAGCAGTCGAGGGAACACTGAAGCTTTCTTT

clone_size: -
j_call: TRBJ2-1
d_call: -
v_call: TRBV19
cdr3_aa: CASNPNPGNSYNEQFF
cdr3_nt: TGTGCCAGTAACCCTAACCCCGGGAATTCCTACAATGAGCAGTTCTTC

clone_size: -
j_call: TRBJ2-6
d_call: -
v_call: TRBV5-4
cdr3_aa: CASSLGGNSRSGANVLTF
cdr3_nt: TGTGCCAGCAGCTTGGGAGGGAACTCCAGGTCTGGGGCCAACGTCCTGACTTTC

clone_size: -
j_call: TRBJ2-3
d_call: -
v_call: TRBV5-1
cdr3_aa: CASQTTPSTDTQYF
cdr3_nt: TGCGCCAGCCAAACTACCCCAAGCACAGATACGCAGTATTTT

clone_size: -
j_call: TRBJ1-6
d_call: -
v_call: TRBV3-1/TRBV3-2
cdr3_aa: CASADTSNSPLHF
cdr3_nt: TGTGCCAGCGCTGACACTTCTAATTCACCCCTCCACTTT

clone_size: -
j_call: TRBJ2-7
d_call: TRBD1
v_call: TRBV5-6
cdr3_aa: CASSPLGTVPYEQYF
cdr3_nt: TGTGCCAGCAGCCCCCTTGGGACAGTTCCCTACGAGCAGTACTTC

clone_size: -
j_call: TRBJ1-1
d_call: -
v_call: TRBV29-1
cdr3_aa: CSAHSRASTEAFF
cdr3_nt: TGCAGCGCCCATTCCAGGGCTTCCACTGAAGCTTTCTTT

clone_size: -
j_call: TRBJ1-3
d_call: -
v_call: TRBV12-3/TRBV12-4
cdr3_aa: CASSFGPGNTIYF
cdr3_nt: TGTGCCAGCAGTTTTGGGCCCGGAAACACCATATATTTT

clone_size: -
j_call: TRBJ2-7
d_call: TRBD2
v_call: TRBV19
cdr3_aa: CASSIAPGTSGNYEQYF
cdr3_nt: TGTGCCAGTAGTATAGCCCCCGGGACTAGCGGGAACTACGAGCAGTACTTC

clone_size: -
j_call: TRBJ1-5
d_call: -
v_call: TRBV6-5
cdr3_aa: CASSPTGKNGQPQHF
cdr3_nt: TGTGCCAGCAGCCCGACAGGTAAAAACGGGCAGCCCCAGCATTTT

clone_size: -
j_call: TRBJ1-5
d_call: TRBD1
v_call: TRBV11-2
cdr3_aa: CASSLDRTGGQPQHF
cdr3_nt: TGTGCCAGCAGCTTAGATCGAACAGGGGGTCAGCCCCAGCATTTT

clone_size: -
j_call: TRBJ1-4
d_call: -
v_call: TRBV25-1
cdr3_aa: CASSRRGNEKLFF
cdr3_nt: TGTGCCAGCAGCCGGCGGGGTAATGAAAAACTGTTTTTT

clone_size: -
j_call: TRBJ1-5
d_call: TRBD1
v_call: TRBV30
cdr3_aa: CAWSPDRDQPQHF
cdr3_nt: TGTGCCTGGAGTCCTGACAGGGATCAGCCCCAGCATTTT

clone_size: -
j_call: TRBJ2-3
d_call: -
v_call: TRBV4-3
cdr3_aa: CASSQDNGGDTQYF
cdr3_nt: TGCGCCAGCAGCCAAGATAACGGGGGAGATACGCAGTATTTT

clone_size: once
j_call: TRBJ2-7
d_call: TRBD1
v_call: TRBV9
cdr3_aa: CASSVGSGGPYEQYF
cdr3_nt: TGTGCCAGCAGCGTAGGGTCAGGGGGACCGTACGAGCAGTACTTC

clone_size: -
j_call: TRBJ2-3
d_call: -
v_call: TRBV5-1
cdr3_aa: CASSSQITDTQYF
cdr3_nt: TGCGCCAGCAGCTCCCAGATCACAGATACGCAGTATTTT